These T cell receptor beta chains were read from a single sample in a study of CD8+CD57+ T cells in acquired aplastic anemia. TCRdb analysed the reads with MiXCR anew, one entry per CDR3 protein. The profile shows under 350,000 distinct CDR3 sequences, around three fifths of them singletons. The sample was sorted CD4+, CD8+, or CD8+CD57+ T cells (not recorded which) from PBMCs. The origin of the receptors is a human donor with severe aplastic anemia or a healthy control (not recorded which). Each CDR3 is given with its conserved first and last residue. Each record gives: CDR3 DNA, CDR3 protein, D gene, clone size, J gene, V gene. A D gene is named only where the DNA matches it firmly. Clone size is not always given. Where it is, it says once, few, many or a class for expanded clones.

cdr3_nt: TGTGCCAGCAGCCCGACCCACGGCACAGATACGCAGTATTTT
cdr3_aa: CASSPTHGTDTQYF
d_call: NA
clone_size: NA
j_call: TRBJ2-3
v_call: TRBV7-8

cdr3_nt: TGCAGTGCTAGAGAGGGGACTTCTAACTATGGCTACACCTTC
cdr3_aa: CSAREGTSNYGYTF
d_call: NA
clone_size: few
j_call: TRBJ1-2
v_call: TRBV20-1

cdr3_nt: TGTGCCAGCAGCCTACTACAGGGGGCGGAAGAGACCCAGTACTTC
cdr3_aa: CASSLLQGAEETQYF
d_call: TRBD1
clone_size: NA
j_call: TRBJ2-5
v_call: TRBV7-9

cdr3_nt: TGCAGTGCTCCCCGGACTAGCGGGGATTACAATGAGCAGTTCTTC
cdr3_aa: CSAPRTSGDYNEQFF
d_call: TRBD2
clone_size: few
j_call: TRBJ2-1
v_call: TRBV20-1

cdr3_nt: TGTGCCACCAGTGATTTGAGGGGGATAACGGGCACTGAAGCTTTCTTT
cdr3_aa: CATSDLRGITGTEAFF
d_call: NA
clone_size: NA
j_call: TRBJ1-1
v_call: TRBV24-1

cdr3_nt: TGCAGTGCTAGCCCAGGGGGCGGGGGTGAGCAGTTCTTC
cdr3_aa: CSASPGGGGEQFF
d_call: NA
clone_size: NA
j_call: TRBJ2-1
v_call: TRBV20-1

cdr3_nt: TGTGCCAGCAGCCCACGTCAGGGTATAGCTAATGAAAAACTGTTTTTT
cdr3_aa: CASSPRQGIANEKLFF
d_call: NA
clone_size: NA
j_call: TRBJ1-4
v_call: TRBV3-1

cdr3_nt: TGTGCCAGCACCCCGGACAGGGGGTCAGACGAGCAGTACTTC
cdr3_aa: CASTPDRGSDEQYF
d_call: TRBD1
clone_size: NA
j_call: TRBJ2-7
v_call: TRBV12-3/TRBV12-4

cdr3_nt: TGCGCCAGCAGCATCAGCGGGACCCCCTTTGAAACCCAGTACTTC
cdr3_aa: CASSISGTPFETQYF
d_call: TRBD2
clone_size: NA
j_call: TRBJ2-5
v_call: TRBV5-1

cdr3_nt: TGTGCCAGCAGCCGTTCGGGGGCCCTTAGCACAGATACGCAGTATTTT
cdr3_aa: CASSRSGALSTDTQYF
d_call: NA
clone_size: NA
j_call: TRBJ2-3
v_call: TRBV9

cdr3_nt: TGTGCCAGCAGTTACTCCGAGCAGGGGGCCTACGAGCAGTACTTC
cdr3_aa: CASSYSEQGAYEQYF
d_call: TRBD1
clone_size: few
j_call: TRBJ2-7
v_call: TRBV6-5

cdr3_nt: TGTGCCATCAGTTTCACTAGCGGGGGGGAGGAGAGACCCCTCCACTTT
cdr3_aa: CAISFTSGGEERPLHF
d_call: NA
clone_size: NA
j_call: TRBJ1-6
v_call: TRBV10-3

cdr3_nt: TGCAGTGCTAGAGATCCTCCGGGGGTGGGAGATACGCAGTATTTT
cdr3_aa: CSARDPPGVGDTQYF
d_call: NA
clone_size: NA
j_call: TRBJ2-3
v_call: TRBV20-1

cdr3_nt: TGTGCCATCAGTGAATCGATAGCGGGGGACCAAGAGACCCAGTACTTC
cdr3_aa: CAISESIAGDQETQYF
d_call: TRBD2
clone_size: many
j_call: TRBJ2-5
v_call: TRBV10-3

cdr3_nt: TGCAGCGTAACAGGGATCTATGGCTACACCTTC
cdr3_aa: CSVTGIYGYTF
d_call: NA
clone_size: NA
j_call: TRBJ1-2
v_call: TRBV29-1

cdr3_nt: TGTGCCACTCACTGGGACAGGCAAGAGACCCAGTACTTC
cdr3_aa: CATHWDRQETQYF
d_call: TRBD1
clone_size: NA
j_call: TRBJ2-5
v_call: TRBV2

cdr3_nt: TGTGCCAGTTACAACAGGGTCTATGAGCAGTTCTTC
cdr3_aa: CASYNRVYEQFF
d_call: NA
clone_size: many
j_call: TRBJ2-1
v_call: TRBV28

cdr3_nt: TGCGCCAGCAGCTTGAGGGGACAGGGAAACGAGCAGTACTTC
cdr3_aa: CASSLRGQGNEQYF
d_call: TRBD1
clone_size: many
j_call: TRBJ2-7
v_call: TRBV5-1

cdr3_nt: TGTGCCAGCCCACGGGGGGTTAGCACAGATACGCAGTATTTT
cdr3_aa: CASPRGVSTDTQYF
d_call: TRBD2
clone_size: once
j_call: TRBJ2-3
v_call: TRBV2

cdr3_nt: TGTGCCAGCAGCCTTTCTGAAGGTCGACTTACAGCTTTCTTT
cdr3_aa: CASSLSEGRLTAFF
d_call: NA
clone_size: NA
j_call: TRBJ1-1
v_call: TRBV7-4

cdr3_nt: TGCAGCGTGGGACACCCCGGGACTGAAGCTTTCTTT
cdr3_aa: CSVGHPGTEAFF
d_call: NA
clone_size: NA
j_call: TRBJ1-1
v_call: TRBV29-1

cdr3_nt: TGTGCCAGCAGCACGAACGCCGGAGAGACCCAGTACTTC
cdr3_aa: CASSTNAGETQYF
d_call: NA
clone_size: few
j_call: TRBJ2-5
v_call: TRBV11-3

cdr3_nt: TGCAGTGCTAGAGATCCGGCTAGCGGGGCCCGCACCCAGTACTTC
cdr3_aa: CSARDPASGARTQYF
d_call: TRBD2
clone_size: NA
j_call: TRBJ2-5
v_call: TRBV20-1

cdr3_nt: TGTGCCAGCAGCATCGGGACTAGCGGGACCCAAGAGACCCAGTACTTC
cdr3_aa: CASSIGTSGTQETQYF
d_call: TRBD2
clone_size: NA
j_call: TRBJ2-5
v_call: TRBV9

cdr3_nt: TGTGCCAGCAGCACTTCTCTGGGGGGGATTCAGTACTTC
cdr3_aa: CASSTSLGGIQYF
d_call: TRBD2
clone_size: many
j_call: TRBJ2-4
v_call: TRBV11-2

cdr3_nt: TGTGCCAGCAGAGCGGGACGTAACTACGAGCAGTACTTC
cdr3_aa: CASRAGRNYEQYF
d_call: TRBD2
clone_size: NA
j_call: TRBJ2-7
v_call: TRBV28

cdr3_nt: TGTGCTATATTCTTATGTGCTAACTATGGCTACACCTTC
cdr3_aa: CAIFLCANYGYTF
d_call: NA
clone_size: once
j_call: TRBJ1-2
v_call: TRBV7-7

cdr3_nt: TGTGCCAGCAGCCCACGGGGGGCGGACAATGAGCAGTTCTTC
cdr3_aa: CASSPRGADNEQFF
d_call: NA
clone_size: few
j_call: TRBJ2-1
v_call: TRBV11-3

cdr3_nt: TGTGCCAGCAGCGTAAGACTAGGCAACACCGGGGAGCTGTTTTTT
cdr3_aa: CASSVRLGNTGELFF
d_call: NA
clone_size: many
j_call: TRBJ2-2
v_call: TRBV9

cdr3_nt: TGTGCCAGCACCTCTCTGGAGGCCTCTGGATTGGAGACCCAGTACTTC
cdr3_aa: CASTSLEASGLETQYF
d_call: NA
clone_size: NA
j_call: TRBJ2-5
v_call: TRBV11-2

cdr3_nt: TGTGCCAGCAGGCTTGGGCTAGCGGGGACAGATACGCAGTATTTT
cdr3_aa: CASRLGLAGTDTQYF
d_call: TRBD2
clone_size: many
j_call: TRBJ2-3
v_call: TRBV7-9

cdr3_nt: TGCGCCAGCAGGACGGCGAACACTGAAGCTTTCTTT
cdr3_aa: CASRTANTEAFF
d_call: NA
clone_size: many
j_call: TRBJ1-1
v_call: TRBV5-1

cdr3_nt: TGTGCCAGCAGCTCATCCGGGACCACCGAGAACACTGAAGCTTTCTTT
cdr3_aa: CASSSSGTTENTEAFF
d_call: NA
clone_size: many
j_call: TRBJ1-1
v_call: TRBV7-2

cdr3_nt: TGCAGTGCTAGAGATGTATCGGGAGGTCAAGGGACCCAGTACTTC
cdr3_aa: CSARDVSGGQGTQYF
d_call: TRBD2
clone_size: NA
j_call: TRBJ2-5
v_call: TRBV20-1

cdr3_nt: TGTGCCAGCCGCCCACTTGGGGGGCCCTCGGGGGAGCAGTACTTC
cdr3_aa: CASRPLGGPSGEQYF
d_call: NA
clone_size: many
j_call: TRBJ2-7
v_call: TRBV11-1

cdr3_nt: TGTGCCAGCAGGAAACGACAGTCCACCTACGAGCAGTACTTC
cdr3_aa: CASRKRQSTYEQYF
d_call: NA
clone_size: few
j_call: TRBJ2-7
v_call: TRBV2

cdr3_nt: TGCGCCAGCAGCTTGCGGGACGGGAGCACAGATACGCAGTATTTT
cdr3_aa: CASSLRDGSTDTQYF
d_call: NA
clone_size: many
j_call: TRBJ2-3
v_call: TRBV5-1

cdr3_nt: TGTGCCATCAGGGCGGGTGTGGATTCACCCCTCCACTTT
cdr3_aa: CAIRAGVDSPLHF
d_call: NA
clone_size: NA
j_call: TRBJ1-6
v_call: TRBV10-3

cdr3_nt: TGCGCCAGCAGTGACGGGGGACAGAATTGGGACTATTGCTACACCATATATTTT
cdr3_aa: CASSDGGQNWDYCYTIYF
d_call: TRBD1
clone_size: NA
j_call: TRBJ1-3
v_call: TRBV10-2

cdr3_nt: TGTGCCAGCAGCTCAACTCGGACAGAGAACACTGAAGCTTTCTTT
cdr3_aa: CASSSTRTENTEAFF
d_call: NA
clone_size: NA
j_call: TRBJ1-1
v_call: TRBV7-8

cdr3_nt: TGTGCCAGCAGACGTGGGGGGAATGAGCAGTTCTTC
cdr3_aa: CASRRGGNEQFF
d_call: NA
clone_size: many
j_call: TRBJ2-1
v_call: TRBV5-6

cdr3_nt: TGCGCCAGCAGCCCGAATGTCCCGGCCTTATCCTACGAGCAGTACTTC
cdr3_aa: CASSPNVPALSYEQYF
d_call: NA
clone_size: NA
j_call: TRBJ2-7
v_call: TRBV10-1

cdr3_nt: TGCAGTGCGACCCCCCCCACAGATACGCAGTATTTT
cdr3_aa: CSATPPTDTQYF
d_call: NA
clone_size: NA
j_call: TRBJ2-3
v_call: TRBV20-1

cdr3_nt: TGCGCCAGCAGCTTGGGGGTGAACGGAGCCACAGATACGCAGTATTTT
cdr3_aa: CASSLGVNGATDTQYF
d_call: NA
clone_size: many
j_call: TRBJ2-3
v_call: TRBV5-1

cdr3_nt: TGTGCCAGCAGTGACTCGACGGGGGGGCCAGATACGCAGTATTTT
cdr3_aa: CASSDSTGGPDTQYF
d_call: TRBD2
clone_size: many
j_call: TRBJ2-3
v_call: TRBV6-4

cdr3_nt: TGTGCCAGCAGCTTACATAGGGAGGGCACTGAAGCTTTCTTT
cdr3_aa: CASSLHREGTEAFF
d_call: NA
clone_size: NA
j_call: TRBJ1-1
v_call: TRBV7-9

cdr3_nt: TGTGCCACCAGCAGAGAGACTAGCGGGAGGGCGGGTACGCAGTATTTT
cdr3_aa: CATSRETSGRAGTQYF
d_call: TRBD2
clone_size: NA
j_call: TRBJ2-3
v_call: TRBV15

cdr3_nt: TGTGCCAGCAGCGCCCCAATCGGTACTGAGCAGTACTTC
cdr3_aa: CASSAPIGTEQYF
d_call: NA
clone_size: NA
j_call: TRBJ2-7
v_call: TRBV7-9

cdr3_nt: TGTGCCAGCAGCTCAGGACAGAGATACACAGATACGCAGTATTTT
cdr3_aa: CASSSGQRYTDTQYF
d_call: NA
clone_size: NA
j_call: TRBJ2-3
v_call: TRBV7-9

cdr3_nt: TGTGCCAGCAGCCTTAATAATTCACCCCTCCACTTT
cdr3_aa: CASSLNNSPLHF
d_call: NA
clone_size: NA
j_call: TRBJ1-6
v_call: TRBV12-3/TRBV12-4

cdr3_nt: TGTGCCAGCAGCTCTCAAACAGGTTATGGCTACACCTTC
cdr3_aa: CASSSQTGYGYTF
d_call: NA
clone_size: NA
j_call: TRBJ1-2
v_call: TRBV7-9